The clone carrying this T cell receptor beta chain was detected many times. The sample comes from a study of CD8 T cells in ankylosing spondylitis. Construction of TCR beta libraries was performed using quantitative 5'-RACE with molecular barcodes. Using its own MiXCR run on the 5' RACE reads, TCRdb lists one record per CDR3 protein. The sample has approximately 100,000 distinct CDR3 sequences, almost 8.5% seen once. Germline V lookup: CDR1 DFQATT, CDR2 SNEGSKA (reference sequence). V lost 3 bases and J lost 7, with 19 bases in between. CDR3 size: 14 residues. The chain employs TRBV20-1 and TRBJ2-7; D is possibly TRBD2 (6 bases). Sequencing used blood, either unsorted or a sorted T cell fraction (not recorded which). This receptor was obtained from a male donor with ankylosing spondylitis or in good health (not recorded which). The CDR3 spells CSASYDAGSGEQYF. For the CDR3, the DNA is TGCAGTGCTAGTTATGACGCGGGATCGGGAGAGCAGTACTTC.